The 22 T cell receptor beta chains reported below all come from one sample, sequenced in a study of T-cell memory formation after mild COVID-19. TCRdb re-derived calls from the 5' RACE reads in MiXCR, one entry per CDR3 protein. Among about 250,000 distinct CDR3 sequences listed, about 15% were seen once. The specimen sequenced was PBMCs or a T cell subset sorted from them (not recorded which). The receptor set was obtained from a man aged 18 to 30 who had mild COVID-19 (a few samples of this study predate the infection). Cell type and time point are not known.

As DNA, the CDR3 is TGTGCCAGCAGCTTCGACGGAAGCACTGAAGCTTTCTTT. Its translation is CASSFDGSTEAFF. The chain couples TRBV11-3 to TRBJ1-1, with no clear D. Germline V gene lookup returns CDR1 SGHNT and CDR2 YENEEA. The CDR3 has 13 residues. V was clipped by 3 bases and J by 4 bases, with 9 bases between them.

This rearrangement joins TRBV7-9 to TRBJ1-1; a weak D match, TRBD1 (6 bases). Germline CDR1 reads SEHNR; CDR2 reads FQNEAQ (reference sequence). The CDR3 is made up of 15 amino acids. Trimming took 5 bases from V and 0 from J, leaving 13 bases between them. CDR3 DNA: TGTGCCAGCAGCCTTATGGGGGGGCTGAACACTGAAGCTTTCTTT. The encoded protein is CASSLMGGLNTEAFF.

This clonotype was detected only a few times. The V gene is TRBV6-6, the J gene TRBJ2-7; D not certain. The CDR3 is made up of 13 amino acids. V lost 2 bases, J lost 6 bases, and 11 bases lay in between. In germline, CDR1 is MNHNY, CDR2 SVGAGI (reference sequence). CDR3 loop: CASSYPGVGEQYV. In nucleotides, the CDR3 is TGTGCCAGCAGTTACCCAGGAGTAGGCGAGCAGTACGTC.

This clonotype was observed at least ten times. The chain employs TRBV18 and TRBJ2-7, with a weak D call TRBD2 (5 bases). Germline assignment: CDR1 KGHSH and CDR2 LQKENI. The CDR3 runs to 12 residues. The V end was cut by 5 bases, the J end by 6 bases, with 11 bases between. The CDR3 protein is CASSTLGVEQYV. The DNA for the CDR3 is TGTGCCAGCTCAACACTAGGAGTCGAGCAGTACGTC.

This clonotype has a handful of counts. The CDR3 nucleotides are TGCGCCAGCAGCTTGGATGGGAAGGGGGCAGAGACCCAGTACTTC. This gives the protein CASSLDGKGAETQYF. The V and J genes are TRBV5-1 and TRBJ2-5; TRBD1 agrees at 7 bases. This CDR3 contains 15 residues. Germline CDR1 reads SGHRS; CDR2 reads YFSETQ. V shed 0 bases, J shed 4 bases, and the junction held 6 bases outside the gene matches.

V gene TRBV7-3 combines with J gene TRBJ2-1; D is ambiguous. The CDR3 has 13 amino acids. Trimming removed 5 bases from V and 6 bases from J, with 11 bases in between. Germline V gives CDR1 SGHTA, CDR2 FQGTGA. CDR3 nucleotides: TGTGCCAGCAGCCCAACTCTGAGCAATGAGCAGTTCTTC. Translated, it gives CASSPTLSNEQFF.

In nucleotides, the CDR3 is TGTGCCAGCAGCTTGTATAAGGACTCTAACTATGGCTACACCTTC. Protein: CASSLYKDSNYGYTF. The chain combines TRBV5-6 with TRBJ1-2, with D unclear. The V and J ends lost 1 base and 0 bases respectively, with 10 bases between them. The CDR3 is 15 amino acids. Per germline, CDR1 SGHDT and CDR2 YYEEEE.

The V gene is TRBV11-2, the J gene TRBJ2-1; 15 bases agree with TRBD2. The CDR3 length is 15 residues. CDR1 is SGHAT and CDR2 is FQNNGV in the germline V gene. The trim removed 4 bases at V and 7 bases at J, leaving 2 bases unmatched. The CDR3 loop is CASSYGLAGGNEQFF. DNA of the CDR3: TGTGCCAGCAGCTACGGACTAGCGGGGGGGAATGAGCAGTTCTTC.

The genes are TRBV29-1 and TRBJ2-4, with no clear D. The length of the CDR3 is 14 residues. Per germline, CDR1 SQVTM and CDR2 ANQGSEA. With 0 bases removed from V and 9 bases from J, the gap between germline ends came to 15 bases. Here the CDR3 reads CSVEDTTTTSIQYF. CDR3 sequence (DNA): TGCAGCGTTGAAGATACGACGACAACGTCCATTCAGTACTTC.

This clonotype was counted between two and nine times. The CDR3 region has the DNA TGCGCCAGCAGCCTCGCCGGGGGGACAGGTATATATGGCTACACCTTC. Translating it yields CASSLAGGTGIYGYTF. The rearrangement joins TRBV4-3 to TRBJ1-2; 8 nucleotides agree with TRBD1. V lost 4 bases to trimming and J lost 5 bases; unmatched junction nucleotides: 12. Germline V gives CDR1 LGHNA, CDR2 YSLEER. The CDR3 loop spans 16 amino acids.

This clonotype was found a few times. The chain carries TRBV7-8 and TRBJ2-2, with a possible D match to TRBD2 (5 bases). Germline V gene lookup returns CDR1 SGHVS and CDR2 FQNEAQ. The CDR3 length is 16 residues. The V and J ends lost 1 base and 4 bases respectively, with 13 bases between them. CDR3 sequence (DNA): TGTGCCAGCAGCTTAGGTGGCGGGTTGGCCACCGGGGAGCTGTTTTTT. This codes for CASSLGGGLATGELFF.

The genes are TRBV12-3 or TRBV12-4 and TRBJ2-5, with D possibly matching TRBD2 (7 bases). The CDR3 extends over 15 amino acids. V lost 1 base, J lost 5 bases, and 14 bases lay in between. The CDR3 loop reads CASSLGGGAWETQYF. For the CDR3, the DNA is TGTGCCAGCAGTTTAGGTGGGGGGGCCTGGGAGACCCAGTACTTC.

This CDR3 reads CASSQDRGGAGDGYTF. The CDR3 DNA reads TGTGCCAGCAGCCAAGATCGCGGGGGGGCCGGGGATGGCTACACCTTC. The chain joins TRBV4-2 to TRBJ1-2, with D tentatively TRBD1 (6 bases). Germline-derived CDR1 and CDR2 are LGHNA and YNFKEQ. This CDR3 contains 16 residues. Trimming cost V 0 bases and J 6 bases, with 17 bases left between them.

The J gene is TRBJ1-6, the V gene TRBV7-2, with TRBD1 as a possible D gene (6 bases). Germline V gene sequence: CDR1 SGHTA, CDR2 FQGNSA. The V end lost 4 bases, the J end lost 11 bases, and 18 bases lay between the germline ends. The CDR3 has 15 residues. As DNA, the CDR3 is TGTGCCAGCAGCTCAAGCAGGGGAAGCGGCGCACCCCTCCACTTT. Amino acids: CASSSSRGSGAPLHF.

The V and J genes are TRBV25-1 and TRBJ2-3; 8 nucleotides line up with TRBD2. Per germline, CDR1 MGHDK and CDR2 SYGVNS. V was pared by 6 bases and J by 6 bases, with 11 bases of the junction left unmatched. There are 15 residues in the CDR3. The CDR3 here is CASRAWTGGGDTQYF. CDR3 nucleotides: TGTGCCAGCAGAGCCTGGACGGGCGGGGGGGATACGCAGTATTTT.

A few counts support this clonotype. The chain couples TRBV4-2 to TRBJ2-1; tentatively, D is TRBD2 (7 bases). V shed 0 bases and J shed 8 bases, with 14 bases lying between them. This CDR3 region has 15 residues. Germline V CDR1 and CDR2: LGHNA, YNFKEQ. The DNA of the CDR3 is TGTGCCAGCAGCCAAGAGGCGGGGGCGCCGCATGAGCAGTTCTTC. It is translated as CASSQEAGAPHEQFF.

This clonotype was detected only a few times. This chain joins TRBV18 and TRBJ2-2, with D unresolved. The CDR3 runs to 12 residues. The germline V and J ends were trimmed by 3 bases and 6 bases, with 5 bases remaining between them. Germline V gene lookup returns CDR1 KGHSH and CDR2 LQKENI. As DNA, the CDR3 is TGTGCCAGCTCACCTTTTTCCGGGGAGCTGTTTTTT. Amino acid sequence: CASSPFSGELFF.

The chain recombines TRBV4-2 with TRBJ2-3; maybe TRBD2 (6 bases). V was clipped by 6 bases and J by 3 bases, with 19 bases between them. CDR3 length: 16 amino acids. CDR1 and CDR2 from the germline V gene are LGHNA and YNFKEQ. CDR3 DNA sequence: TGTGCCAGCAGGGGGACGGAGGGATCCGCGACAGATACGCAGTATTTT. It encodes CASRGTEGSATDTQYF.

V is TRBV24-1 and J is TRBJ2-1; 7 nucleotides line up with TRBD2. From germline, CDR1 is KGHDR and CDR2 SFDVKD. The CDR3 is 15 residues long. Losses at the gene ends were 0 bases for V and 14 bases for J; bases not matched to a gene: 12. CDR3 DNA sequence: TGTGCCACCAGTGATTTGAAGTTTCGGGGGGTGCAGGAGTTCTTC. Protein product: CATSDLKFRGVQEFF.

This clonotype was detected ten times or more. The chain is built from TRBV27 and TRBJ1-6; D uncertain. V was clipped by 2 bases and J by 7 bases, with 9 bases between them. The germline CDR1 and CDR2 sequences are MNHEY and SMNVEV (reference sequence). This CDR3 has 14 amino acids. The chain's CDR3 is CASSLLGGNSPLHF. CDR3 nucleotide sequence: TGTGCCAGCAGTTTACTGGGCGGCAATTCACCCCTCCACTTT.

The J gene is TRBJ2-3, the V gene TRBV7-2; TRBD2 aligns across 13 bases. The V gene end was trimmed by 5 bases and the J gene end by 5 bases; junction bases not matched to a gene: 4. Germline V gives CDR1 SGHTA, CDR2 FQGNSA. The CDR3 sequence is 15 residues long. CDR3 residues: CASSTRTSGGDTQYF. CDR3 sequence (DNA): TGTGCCAGCAGCACCAGGACTAGCGGGGGAGATACGCAGTATTTT.

This clonotype was picked up one time. The rearrangement links TRBV24-1 to TRBJ2-6; TRBD1 aligns across 8 bases. This CDR3 has 16 amino acids. Germline loops: CDR1 KGHDR, CDR2 SFDVKD. V was pared by 5 bases and J by 0 bases, with 2 bases of the junction left unmatched. CDR3 in amino acids: CATSAGGSSGANVLTF. CDR3 bases: TGTGCCACCAGTGCAGGGGGCAGCTCTGGGGCCAACGTCCTGACTTTC.